This T cell receptor beta chain originates from a study of beta chain features in type 1 diabetes. Study context: Sorted cells from all samples, numbering about 98 million, were examined.

The study reverse transcribed the entire isolated RNA, so it sequenced expressed TCRB transcripts. Assay used: immunoSEQ multiplex PCR; TCRdb lists only in-frame clones, some missing. The sample includes 300,000 to 400,000 clones, around 13% of them seen just once. This clone was recorded a few times. The antigen is not known. The sample carries other DNA sequences with the same CDR3. Study results and limitations: Here, the possible influence of HLA type (on TCRB rearrangement) remained unresolved. There was a moderate but significant shortening of TCRB CDR3s in all four CD4+ subsets of Type 1 diabetes patients. Naive, central memory and Treg TCRB repertoires appeared more alike in patients than in healthy donors.

V shed 3 bases, J shed 5 bases, and the junction held 4 bases outside the gene matches. Germline-derived CDR1 and CDR2 are KGHSH and LQKENI. The CDR3 is 13 residues long. Source material: naive CD4+ T cells from blood. The sequence derives from a young man in good health. This rearrangement joins TRBV18 to TRBJ2-7; 7 bases map to TRBD1. For the CDR3, the DNA is TGTGCCAGCTCACCGACAGGGTCCGACGAGCAGTACTTC. The encoded protein is CASSPTGSDEQYF.